Below are 9 T cell receptor beta chains sequenced from a single sample in a study of cytomegalovirus exposure and HLA in healthy donors. The PCR had 60 Vbeta and 13 Jbeta primers. Here immunoSEQ multiplex PCR was the method, and the copy in TCRdb shows in-frame clones only, minus some. The profile covers 200,000 to 300,000 clones, with approximately 85% appearing a single time and 2% to 2.5% taken by the ten largest. Sequences were obtained from PBMCs. These receptors originate from a woman aged 40 to 50 in good health and CMV-seropositive.

The chain carries TRBV4-3 and TRBJ2-1; 10 positions match TRBD2. The CDR3 totals 18 residues. Germline CDR1 reads LGHNA; CDR2 reads YSLEER. J lost 3 bases, V lost 0 bases, and 8 bases had no gene match. This chain's CDR3 is CASSQDRSSGGLYNEQFF. The DNA for the CDR3 is TGCGCCAGCAGCCAAGATAGGTCTAGCGGGGGCCTCTACAATGAGCAGTTCTTC.

This clone turned up a few times. The V and J genes are TRBV19 and TRBJ2-1; 13 bases agree with TRBD2. This CDR3 has 17 residues. Per germline, CDR1 LNHDA and CDR2 SQIVND (reference sequence). The J segment lost 0 bases and the V segment lost 5 bases, leaving 4 bases of the junction unmatched. The CDR3 DNA reads as TGTGCCAGTAGTCCGAGGACTAGCGGGAGCTCCTACAATGAGCAGTTCTTC. It codes for CASSPRTSGSSYNEQFF.

The chain combines TRBV7-2 with TRBJ1-1; D call uncertain. Trimming removed 5 bases at V and 6 bases at J, with 13 bases between. Germline-derived CDR1 and CDR2 are SGHTA and FQGNSA. The CDR3 spans 13 residues. The CDR3 sequence is CASSEGWRAEAFF. DNA for the CDR3: TGTGCCAGCAGCGAGGGCTGGAGGGCTGAAGCTTTCTTT.

In this sample, this clone turned up once. This chain uses TRBV11-3 with TRBJ2-2; TRBD2 might be the D (5 bases). This CDR3 spans 15 amino acids. V lost 2 bases and J 3 bases, leaving 10 bases between the germline ends. From germline, CDR1 is SGHNT and CDR2 YENEEA. As DNA, the CDR3 is TGTGCCAGCAGCTTAAACGGGATCCACACCGGGGAGCTGTTTTTT. It translates to CASSLNGIHTGELFF.

This clone was observed a single time. In DNA, the CDR3 is TGTGCCAGCAGTCCGACTCTGCAGCCCCAGCATTTT. The encoded protein is CASSPTLQPQHF. The V call is TRBV27, the J call TRBJ1-5; no firm D call. This CDR3 region has 12 residues. Germline lookup yields CDR1 MNHEY and CDR2 SMNVEV (reference sequence). Trimming left V 5 bases short and J 7 bases short, with 9 bases between.

V and J are TRBV11-3 and TRBJ2-7; TRBD2 matches 8 bases. There are 16 residues in the CDR3. The J segment lost 5 bases and the V segment lost 4 bases, leaving 13 bases of the junction unmatched. Germline CDR1 SGHNT, CDR2 YENEEA. The DNA for the CDR3 is TGTGCCAGCAGCTCCCGCGGGAGCGGGAGAGTTGACGAGCAGTACTTC. It is translated as CASSSRGSGRVDEQYF.

V usage is TRBV19 and J usage is TRBJ2-5, with TRBD2 matching over 15 bases. The J call may be mistaken, given a closer DNA end match to TRBJ2-7. Germline CDR1 reads LNHDA; CDR2 reads SQIVND (reference sequence). This CDR3 spans 18 amino acids. The CDR3 region is CASSRGLAGGPSSYEQYF. The CDR3 DNA follows: TGTGCCAGTAGTAGGGGACTAGCGGGAGGACCTAGCTCCTACGAGCAGTACTTC.

Only one count was recorded for this clone. This chain links TRBV4-3 with TRBJ2-1; 9 nucleotides agree with TRBD2. The germline gives CDR1 LGHNA, CDR2 YSLEER. Losses at the gene ends were 6 bases for V and 4 bases for J; bases not matched to a gene: 7. CDR3 length: 15 residues. CDR3 residues: CASSRLAGGYNEQFF. CDR3 in DNA: TGCGCCAGCAGTCGCCTTGCGGGAGGGTACAATGAGCAGTTCTTC.

The chain uses TRBV5-6 and TRBJ1-6; a weak D match, TRBD1 (5 bases). V was cut by 1 base and J by 3 bases, with 8 bases left in between. CDR3 length: 15 amino acids. Germline loops: CDR1 SGHDT, CDR2 YYEEEE. The CDR3, as DNA: TGTGCCAGCAGCTTGAAGACAGTCTATAATTCACCCCTCCACTTT. Translated: CASSLKTVYNSPLHF.